This T cell receptor (beta chain) derives from a study of T cell responses to AZD1222 COVID-19 vaccine. Findings of the study overall: The span of vaccine-associated CD4 TCRs extended across spike, with dominance at 160-218 and 743-854. Donors were largely white British and mainly female; clonal diversity was possibly underestimated. Repertoires were sampled only after the peak T cell response. Among spike-specific TCRs, nearly half reportedly target unmutated variant regions.

Germline CDR1 is SNHLY and CDR2 is FYNNEI. The CDR3 loop spans 15 amino acids. V lost 8 bases, J lost 2 bases, and 16 bases lay in between. This clone is a singleton in its sample. Its target is not known. Clones were read by immunoSEQ multiplex PCR, and TCRdb kept only the in-frame ones, dropping some. The sample yields about 110,000 clones, 80% to 95% seen once. The receptor was isolated from an adult who received the AZD1222 COVID-19 vaccine. The chain couples TRBV2 to TRBJ1-5; a possible D gene is TRBD1 (5 bases). Specimen: peripheral blood, collected 28 days after the second AZD1222 dose. For the CDR3, the DNA is TGTGCCAGCGCTAGGGAAGCGGGGGGCAATCAGCCCCAGCATTTT. Translating gives CASAREAGGNQPQHF. Together with reference TRBV2 and TRBJ1-5, the CDR3 gives the full variable domain: EPEVTQTPSHQVTQMGQEVILRCVPISNHLYFYWYRQILGQKVEFLVSFYNNEISEKSEIFDDQFSVERPDGSNFTLKIRSTKLEDSAMYFCASAREAGGNQPQHFGDGTRLSIL.